This TCR beta chain appears in the sequencing data of a study of CD8+ T cells in alopecia areata. The sample's treatment: oral pan-JAK inhibitor, 5-10 mg twice daily. The CDR3 runs to 11 residues. V lost 3 bases and J lost 6, with 4 bases in between. The V gene's germline CDR1 is SGHAT and CDR2 FQNNGV. Sequencing used cDNA as its template, made by extracting RNA and reverse transcribing it. Produced via immunoSEQ multiplex PCR; TCRdb's table is partial and in-frame only. Counted here are hundreds of thousands of clones, over 45% occurring once; the ten biggest clones make up about 0.89%. The rearrangement links TRBV11-2 to TRBJ2-3; D is unclear. This TCR was sampled from a human donor with alopecia areata. Sequences were derived from CD4+ T cells sorted from blood, sampled around week 54, from a patient treated with tofacitinib. CDR3 nucleotides: TGTGCCAGCAGCTTCACGGATACGCAGTATTTT. Protein: CASSFTDTQYF. The full variable domain, with the rest looked up from reference TRBV11-2 and TRBJ2-3, is EAGVAQSPRYKIIEKRQSVAFWCNPISGHATLYWYQQILGQGPKLLIQFQNNGVVDDSQLPKDRFSAERLKGVDSTLKIQPAKLEDSAVYLCASSFTDTQYFGPGTRLTVL.